This T cell receptor (beta chain) was observed in a study of T-cell reconstitution after alpha-beta-depleted transplantation in children. V was cut by 8 bases and J by 5 bases, with 9 bases left in between. The CDR3 contains 11 residues. The TCRbeta library was prepared with unique molecular identifiers. TCRdb redid the calling of the PCR reads with MiXCR, one entry per CDR3 protein. The table lists 200,000 to 250,000 distinct CDR3 sequences, about a tenth of them singletons. This clonotype has a count of ten or more. Antigen specificity is unknown. Notes on the study in general: Several hundred rapidly expanded clones from non-depleted graft cells reportedly supplied alpha-beta T cells about two months post-transplant. T-cell numbers and diversity one year post-transplant derived largely from freshly generated T cells. Surviving thymic progenitors and recipient T cells were the source of high TCRbeta diversity at day 60 in some patients.

Sequences were derived from PBMCs, sampled before TCRalphabeta/CD19-depleted stem cell transplant. The clonotype was recovered from a child less than two years old with acute myeloid leukemia, due to receive a stem cell transplant. The rearrangement joins TRBV12-3 or TRBV12-4 to TRBJ1-2; D not resolved. This CDR3 is CASSLKYGYTF. The CDR3 DNA reads TGTGCCAGCTCCCTTAAGTATGGCTACACCTTC.